Shown below are 16 T cell receptor beta chains from a single sample sequenced in a study of tumor and adjacent non-tumor tissue in lung cancer. The template was RNA from unsorted bulk tissue. TCRbeta libraries were built with three rounds of nested PCR, modified from ARM-PCR. From the multiplex PCR reads, TCRdb called clonotypes with MiXCR, one entry per CDR3 protein. This sample has more than 75,000 distinct CDR3 sequences; around 70% occur once, and the top ten carry roughly 12%. Sequenced material: lung tumor tissue. These TCRs come from a woman between 65 and 79 years old with non-small cell lung cancer.

This clonotype was observed a single time. The junction differs from germline at one of its ends, possibly a read error. The genes are TRBV20-1 and TRBJ2-2; TRBD2 matches at 11 bases. The CDR3 has 14 residues. The germline gives CDR1 DFQATT, CDR2 SNEGSKA (reference sequence). As DNA, the CDR3 is TGCAGTACACTAGCGGGAGCCGACACCGGGGAGCTGTCTTTT. Amino acid sequence: CSTLAGADTGELSF.

Many counts were recorded for this clonotype. This sequence may be a read error, since a much larger clone differs from it by one base. V usage is TRBV11-2 and J usage is TRBJ2-7, with D unresolved. CDR3 length equals 14 residues. Looked up from germline, CDR1 is SGHAT and CDR2 is FQNNGV. This CDR3 is CASSLDIATYEQCF. Here the CDR3 DNA reads TGTGCCAGCAGCTTAGATATTGCAACCTACGAGCAGTGCTTC. The complete variable domain, with remaining parts taken from reference TRBV11-2 and TRBJ2-7, reads EAGVAQSPRYKIIEKRQSVAFWCNPISGHATLYWYQQILGQGPKLLIQFQNNGVVDDSQLPKDRFSAERLKGVDSTLKIQPAKLEDSAVYLCASSLDIATYEQCFGPGTRLTVT.

This clonotype was seen a few times. At one boundary the junction diverges from the germline segment, which might be a read error. The gene calls are TRBV28 and TRBJ2-5, with no clear D. The CDR3 is 14 residues long. Germline V gives CDR1 MDHEN, CDR2 SYDVKM. The CDR3: CASSPPFPQGTQYF. The CDR3 DNA reads as TGTGCCAGCAGTCCACCTTTCCCCCAAGGGACCCAGTACTTC.

As concerns this clonotype: The missing conserved phenylalanine or tryptophan at the end of this CDR3 makes a read error likely. The chain uses TRBV11-3 and TRBJ2-1, with 12 bases matching TRBD2. Germline loops: CDR1 SGHNT, CDR2 YENEEA. The ends lost 7 bases at V and 2 bases at J; junction bases unmatched: 9. This CDR3 region has 17 residues. The DNA of the CDR3 is TGTGCCAGCATCCCGGGGACTAGCGGGCTCCCCTACAATGAGCAGTTCTTA. Translated: CASIPGTSGLPYNEQFL.

V is TRBV6-6 and J is TRBJ2-1, with 13 bases aligning to TRBD2. The CDR3 sequence is 16 residues long. V dropped 10 bases and J dropped 13; count of bases not matched to a gene: 19. CDR1 and CDR2 from the germline V gene are MNHNY and SVGAGI (reference sequence). The chain's CDR3 is CANGDPTSGRAGEQFF. CDR3 DNA: TGTGCCAACGGGGACCCTACTAGCGGGAGGGCCGGGGAACAGTTCTTC.

V and J are TRBV5-1 and TRBJ1-4, with D possibly being TRBD1 (5 bases). This CDR3 has 16 residues. Germline-derived CDR1 and CDR2 are SGHRS and YFSETQ. V gave up 0 bases and J gave up 6 bases, with 15 bases separating them. In nucleotides, the CDR3 is TGCGCCAGCAGCTTGGTCGTGGACATCGGGGATGAAAAACTGTTTTTT. Translating it yields CASSLVVDIGDEKLFF.

CDR3 residues: CASTGFGGYTF. The CDR3 nucleotides are TGTGCCAGCACAGGGTTCGGCGGCTACACCTTC. This chain links TRBV25-1 with TRBJ1-2; a possible D gene is TRBD1 (5 bases). This CDR3 region has 11 residues. Germline V gene data show CDR1 as MGHDK and CDR2 as SYGVNS. The germline V and J ends were trimmed by 7 bases and 8 bases, with 11 bases remaining between them.

In this sample, this clonotype turned up once. The genes are TRBV7-8 and TRBJ1-1; 7 bases line up with TRBD1. Trimming took 6 bases from V and 4 from J; bases not matched to a gene: 14. This CDR3 has 16 residues. Germline V CDR1 and CDR2: SGHVS, FQNEAQ. The CDR3 region has the DNA TGTGCCAGCAGATTTGGACAGGCCAGGGGCCTCACTGAAGCTTTCTTT. Its protein is CASRFGQARGLTEAFF.

CDR3 sequence reads: CSAGGRMNTGELFF. In DNA form, the CDR3 reads TGCAGCGCTGGTGGCAGAATGAACACCGGGGAGCTGTTTTTT. The chain employs TRBV29-1 and TRBJ2-2; D unresolved. The V end was cut by 7 bases, the J end by 1 base, with 13 bases between. The CDR3 sequence is 14 residues long. Germline values: CDR1 SQVTM, CDR2 ANQGSEA.

This clonotype occurred many times. The CDR3 sequence is CASSEAWDSGYEQYF. The CDR3 region has the DNA TGTGCCAGCAGTGAAGCGTGGGACAGCGGATACGAGCAGTACTTC. The chain joins TRBV6-1 to TRBJ2-7; 7 bases line up with TRBD1. Germline V CDR1 and CDR2: MNHNS, SASEGT. Trimming took 0 bases from V and 4 from J; bases not matched to a gene: 6. CDR3 size: 15 residues.

The V call is TRBV12-3 or TRBV12-4, the J call TRBJ2-1, with TRBD2 matching 8 bases. After removal of 4 bases from V and 6 bases from J, the junction contained 8 bases not matched to a gene. The CDR3 spans 15 residues. CDR3 in DNA: TGTGCCAGCAGTTCCAGCGGGAGTGTAGGCAATGAGCAGTTCTTC. Its translation: CASSSSGSVGNEQFF.

The V gene is TRBV6-2 or TRBV6-3, the J gene TRBJ1-3, with a tentative D call TRBD1 (5 bases). Trimming took 6 bases from V and 3 from J, leaving 21 bases between them. CDR3 size: 17 residues. Per the germline V gene, CDR1 is MNHEY and CDR2 is SVGEGT. Here the CDR3 DNA reads TGTGCCAGCAGATGTGATTCGATGGGACGCCATGGAAACACCATATATTTT. Residues: CASRCDSMGRHGNTIYF.

On this clonotype itself: The junction departs from the called germline gene at one end, perhaps through a read error. This chain connects TRBV20-1 to TRBJ1-1, with D maybe TRBD1 (6 bases). This CDR3 has 17 residues. Germline CDR1 is DFQATT and CDR2 is SNEGSKA (reference sequence). The CDR3 DNA follows: TGCAGTGCTAGAGATAGACGGGGGGCGTTTATGAACATTGAAGCTTTCTTT. Protein: CSARDRRGAFMNIEAFF.

A word on this clonotype: The junction departs from the called germline gene at one end, perhaps through a read error. This sequence joins TRBV10-3 and TRBJ2-3; no definite D call. CDR3 length: 14 amino acids. Germline values: CDR1 ENHRY, CDR2 SYGVKD. CDR3 sequence (DNA): TGCGCCATCACCTCTAGTGGAGTGACAGATACGCAGTATTTT. Amino acids: CAITSSGVTDTQYF.

About this clonotype itself: A read error is possible here, since a much larger clone lies one base away. This sequence joins TRBV10-2 and TRBJ2-5, with D perhaps matching TRBD1 or TRBD2 (5 bases each). Per the germline V gene, CDR1 is WSHSY and CDR2 is SAAADI. The CDR3 covers 13 residues. V was trimmed by 2 bases and J by 10 bases, leaving 14 bases between them. This chain's CDR3 is CASSEDIRGDQYF. The DNA of the CDR3 is TGCGCCAGCAGTGAGGATATAAGAGGGGACCAGTACTTC.

To note about this clonotype: One base away lies a much larger clone, so this may be a sequencing read error. The missing conserved phenylalanine or tryptophan at the end of this CDR3 makes a read error likely. The chain links TRBV10-3 to TRBJ2-2; 15 nucleotides line up with TRBD2. This CDR3 spans 20 amino acids. J was trimmed by 6 bases and V by 6 bases; bases with no gene match: 17. Germline assignment: CDR1 ENHRY and CDR2 SYGVKD. The CDR3 sequence is CAISGGGLAGGPVLSGELFS. Here the CDR3 DNA reads TGTGCCATCAGCGGAGGAGGACTAGCGGGAGGGCCAGTTCTATCCGGGGAGCTGTTTTCT.